This T cell receptor (beta chain) was captured in a study of CD8+ T cells in alopecia areata. Alopecia areata patients provided lesional scalp punch biopsies and peripheral blood. cDNA reverse transcribed from extracted RNA served as the sequencing template. Profiling relied on immunoSEQ multiplex PCR, and the TCRdb table lists in-frame clones only, not all of them. The sample holds some 13,000 clones, 60% seen once. Per the germline V gene, CDR1 is SGHTA and CDR2 is FQGNSA. CDR3 size: 15 residues. Deletions cut 2 bases from V and 0 bases from J, with 8 bases between. The chain recombines TRBV7-2 with TRBJ1-3, with D perhaps matching TRBD1 (5 bases). The TCR originated in a human donor with alopecia areata. Sequenced material: skin. Here the CDR3 DNA reads TGTGCCAGCAGCTTACGGGGCTTCTCTGGAAACACCATATATTTT. Its protein product is CASSLRGFSGNTIYF.